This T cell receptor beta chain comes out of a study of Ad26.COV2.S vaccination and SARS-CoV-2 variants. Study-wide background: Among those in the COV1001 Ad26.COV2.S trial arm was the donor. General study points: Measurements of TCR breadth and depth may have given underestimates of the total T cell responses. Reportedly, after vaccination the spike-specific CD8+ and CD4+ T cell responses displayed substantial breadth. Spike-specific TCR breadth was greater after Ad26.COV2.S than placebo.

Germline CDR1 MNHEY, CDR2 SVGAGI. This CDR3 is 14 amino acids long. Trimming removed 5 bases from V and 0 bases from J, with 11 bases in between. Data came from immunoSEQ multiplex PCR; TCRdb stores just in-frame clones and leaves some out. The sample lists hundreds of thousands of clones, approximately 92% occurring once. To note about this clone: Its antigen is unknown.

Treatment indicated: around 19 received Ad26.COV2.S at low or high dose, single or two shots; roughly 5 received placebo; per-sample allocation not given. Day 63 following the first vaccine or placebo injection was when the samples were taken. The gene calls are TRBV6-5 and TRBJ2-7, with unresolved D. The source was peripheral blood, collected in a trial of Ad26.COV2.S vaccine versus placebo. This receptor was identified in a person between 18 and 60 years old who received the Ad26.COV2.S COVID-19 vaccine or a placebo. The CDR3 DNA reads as TGTGCCAGCAGTCCTGACACTTACTCCTACGAGCAGTACTTC. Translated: CASSPDTYSYEQYF.